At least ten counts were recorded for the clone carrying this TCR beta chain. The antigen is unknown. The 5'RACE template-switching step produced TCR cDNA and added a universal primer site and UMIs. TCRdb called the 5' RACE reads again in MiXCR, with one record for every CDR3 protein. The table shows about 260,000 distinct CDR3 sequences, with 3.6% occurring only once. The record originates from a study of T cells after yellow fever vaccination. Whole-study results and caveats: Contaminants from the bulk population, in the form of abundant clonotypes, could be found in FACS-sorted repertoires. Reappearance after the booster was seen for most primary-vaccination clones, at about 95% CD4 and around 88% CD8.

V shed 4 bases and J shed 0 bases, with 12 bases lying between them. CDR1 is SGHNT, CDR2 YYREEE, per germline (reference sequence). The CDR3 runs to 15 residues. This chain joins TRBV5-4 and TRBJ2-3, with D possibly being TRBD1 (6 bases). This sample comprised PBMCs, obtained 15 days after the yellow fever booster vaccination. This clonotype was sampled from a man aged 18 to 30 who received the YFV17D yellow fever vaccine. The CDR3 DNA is TGTGCCAGCAGCCGGGACACAACTAGCACAGATACGCAGTATTTT. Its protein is CASSRDTTSTDTQYF.